These 23 T cell receptor beta chains were sequenced from one sample in a study of cytomegalovirus exposure and HLA in healthy donors. TCRdb's copy holds only in-frame clones and misses some; the assay was immunoSEQ multiplex PCR. The sample lists some 120,000 clones, 85% to 90% seen once, with about 1.9% in the top ten. Sequenced sample: PBMCs. These receptors originate from a young woman in good health and CMV-seronegative.

The rearrangement joins TRBV5-1 to TRBJ2-1, with 7 bases matching TRBD2. This CDR3 comprises 15 residues. The V gene's germline CDR1 is SGHRS and CDR2 YFSETQ. The V segment lost 0 bases and the J segment 4 bases; nucleotides outside the gene matches: 4. CDR3 amino acids: CASSLVTGGYNEQFF. CDR3 coding DNA: TGCGCCAGCAGCTTGGTGACGGGGGGATACAATGAGCAGTTCTTC. The variable domain in full, completed from reference TRBV5-1 and TRBJ2-1, reads KAGVTQTPRYLIKTRGQQVTLSCSPISGHRSVSWYQQTPGQGLQFLFEYFSETQRNKGNFPGRFSGRQFSNSRSEMNVSTLELGDSALYLCASSLVTGGYNEQFFGPGTRLTVL.

The chain combines TRBV5-6 with TRBJ1-3; no clear D gene. The V gene lost 0 bases and the J gene lost 1 base, with 8 bases spanning the gap. This CDR3 spans 15 amino acids. From germline, CDR1 is SGHDT and CDR2 YYEEEE. The CDR3 sequence is CASSLGSSSGNTIYF. CDR3 sequence (DNA): TGTGCCAGCAGCTTGGGGAGCAGTTCTGGAAACACCATATATTTT.

The genes are TRBV11-2 and TRBJ1-3; 7 bases agree with TRBD1. The CDR3 length is 15 residues. Trimming cost V 2 bases and J 5 bases; bases outside gene matches: 6. Germline loops: CDR1 SGHAT, CDR2 FQNNGV. As DNA, the CDR3 is TGTGCCAGCAGCTTATCCCCGGGACAGCGAAACACCATATATTTT. It codes for CASSLSPGQRNTIYF.

The chain recombines TRBV2 with TRBJ2-7; the match to TRBD1 covers 9 bases. The CDR3 runs to 15 residues. Germline CDR1 reads SNHLY; CDR2 reads FYNNEI. With V trimmed by 2 bases and J by 4 bases, 6 bases remained unmatched. The CDR3 protein is CASSEWDRDKYEQYF. The CDR3, as DNA: TGTGCCAGCAGTGAATGGGACAGGGATAAATACGAGCAGTACTTC.

The CDR3 region has the DNA TGTGCCAGCGCCAACAGGGGGGAGACTGAAGCTTTCTTT. It yields the protein CASANRGETEAFF. The chain employs TRBV2 and TRBJ1-1; 8 bases are a match to TRBD1. V was pared by 8 bases and J by 5 bases, with 7 bases of the junction left unmatched. CDR3 length: 13 residues. Germline CDR1 reads SNHLY; CDR2 reads FYNNEI.

This chain connects TRBV9 to TRBJ2-5; 10 nucleotides match TRBD2. This CDR3 has 15 amino acids. Germline V gene data show CDR1 as SGDLS and CDR2 as YYNGEE. Unmatched junction bases numbered 7, after V lost 3 bases and J lost 5 bases. Here the CDR3 reads CASSASGGARETQYF. The DNA of the CDR3 is TGTGCCAGCAGCGCCAGCGGGGGGGCCCGGGAGACCCAGTACTTC.

This clone appeared once. The chain uses TRBV7-2 and TRBJ2-1, with TRBD2 matching over 9 bases. Germline V lookup: CDR1 SGHTA, CDR2 FQGNSA. This CDR3 region has 16 residues. With V trimmed by 4 bases and J by 8 bases, 12 bases remained unmatched. The CDR3 loop reads CASSSLGLAGRDEQFF. The CDR3 coding sequence is TGTGCCAGCAGCTCCCTCGGGCTAGCGGGAAGGGATGAGCAGTTCTTC.

The chain joins TRBV7-9 to TRBJ1-2; D might be TRBD1 (6 bases). Trimming took 5 bases from V and 2 from J, leaving 12 bases between them. CDR3 length: 14 residues. Germline V CDR1 and CDR2: SEHNR, FQNEAQ (reference sequence). The CDR3 sequence: CASSPGQRNYGYTF. The DNA for the CDR3 is TGTGCCAGCAGCCCCGGACAGCGAAACTATGGCTACACCTTC.

The chain links TRBV5-1 to TRBJ1-1, with D possibly TRBD1 on 6 matching bases. The CDR3 runs to 12 residues. V dropped 6 bases and J dropped 8 bases, with 14 bases sitting between them. Per germline, CDR1 SGHRS and CDR2 YFSETQ. This CDR3 reads CASTAGTREAFF. In nucleotides, the CDR3 is TGCGCCAGCACCGCCGGGACACGGGAAGCTTTCTTT.

The chain recombines TRBV30 with TRBJ2-1, with D uncertain. V was clipped by 4 bases and J by 3 bases, with 13 bases between them. The CDR3 length is 14 residues. Germline V gene data show CDR1 as GTSNPN and CDR2 as SVGIG (reference sequence). The CDR3 loop is CAWTAGQYYNEQFF. The CDR3, as DNA: TGTGCCTGGACGGCAGGCCAGTACTACAATGAGCAGTTCTTC.

This chain connects TRBV9 to TRBJ1-4, with D maybe TRBD1 (5 bases). This CDR3 is built from 15 residues. The germline CDR1 and CDR2 sequences are SGDLS and YYNGEE. V was shortened by 3 bases and J by 0 bases, with 9 bases between the two germline ends. This CDR3 reads CASSGTGATNEKLFF. Written as DNA, the CDR3 is TGTGCCAGCAGCGGAACAGGTGCAACTAATGAAAAACTGTTTTTT.

The chain employs TRBV7-9 and TRBJ2-1, with 16 bases lining up with TRBD2. The CDR3 is 19 amino acids. Trimming took 6 bases from V and 1 from J; bases not matched to a gene: 9. Germline-derived CDR1 and CDR2 are SEHNR and FQNEAQ (reference sequence). The CDR3 coding sequence is TGTGCCAGCAGGTCGGGACTAGCGGGAGGGCCGGTATCCTACAATGAGCAGTTCTTC. Its translation is CASRSGLAGGPVSYNEQFF.

This clone was seen just once. The chain is built from TRBV25-1 and TRBJ2-1; TRBD2 aligns across 12 bases. After removal of 7 bases from V and 7 bases from J, the junction contained 8 bases not matched to a gene. Germline V CDR1 and CDR2: MGHDK, SYGVNS. CDR3 length: 15 amino acids. CDR3 region: CASIPGTSGYNEQFF. DNA for the CDR3: TGTGCCAGCATCCCGGGGACTAGCGGGTATAATGAGCAGTTCTTC.

The CDR3 bases are TGTGCCAGCAGTGCGGACAGGGGTTACGAGCAGTACTTC. Protein: CASSADRGYEQYF. This chain joins TRBV6-1 and TRBJ2-7, with 9 bases lining up with TRBD1. The CDR3 has 13 amino acids. The junction had 2 bases not matched to a gene; V was cut back by 4 bases and J by 4 bases. Germline CDR1 reads MNHNS; CDR2 reads SASEGT.

The rearrangement links TRBV7-3 to TRBJ1-1, with TRBD1 as a possible D gene (6 bases). The CDR3 has 13 amino acids. The ends were cut back, 5 bases at V and 0 bases at J, with 7 bases in the middle. Germline V gives CDR1 SGHTA, CDR2 FQGTGA. The CDR3 nucleotides are TGTGCCAGCAGCGCAGGGGTGAACACTGAAGCTTTCTTT. As protein: CASSAGVNTEAFF.

CDR3 in amino acids: CASSSGQATNYGYTF. As DNA, the CDR3 is TGCGCCAGCAGCTCGGGACAGGCGACTAACTATGGCTACACCTTC. This sequence joins TRBV5-1 and TRBJ1-2; 8 positions match TRBD1. The CDR3 consists of 15 residues. Germline CDR1 and CDR2: SGHRS and YFSETQ. J gave up 0 bases and V 3 bases, and 4 bases lay outside the gene matches.

The V call is TRBV5-5, the J call TRBJ2-3, with 9 bases lining up with TRBD1. The CDR3 covers 18 residues. Germline-derived CDR1 and CDR2 are SGHKS and YYEKEE (reference sequence). The V gene end was trimmed by 4 bases and the J gene end by 0 bases; junction bases not matched to a gene: 12. As DNA, the CDR3 is TGTGCCAGCAGCGACGCCTTGGACAGGGGACGAAGCACAGATACGCAGTATTTT. This translates into CASSDALDRGRSTDTQYF.

The genes are TRBV7-2 and TRBJ2-7; 7 nucleotides agree with TRBD2. The germline V gene encodes CDR1 SGHTA and CDR2 FQGNSA. The CDR3 loop spans 15 amino acids. The ends lost 0 bases at V and 1 base at J; junction bases unmatched: 3. Here the CDR3 reads CASSLAASGSYEQYF. CDR3 coding DNA: TGTGCCAGCAGCTTAGCGGCTAGCGGTTCCTACGAGCAGTACTTC.

The DNA for the CDR3 is TGTGCCAGCAGCCCTGGGACAGGTCAGGGAAACACCATATATTTT. Amino acid sequence: CASSPGTGQGNTIYF. This chain joins TRBV5-4 and TRBJ1-3; 8 nucleotides line up with TRBD1. Trimming removed 4 bases from V and 4 bases from J; junction bases left unmatched: 7. This CDR3 is 15 amino acids long. Germline V lookup: CDR1 SGHNT, CDR2 YYREEE (reference sequence).

CDR3 in amino acids: CASIRPGQRYGYTF. CDR3 bases: TGTGCCAGCATCCGACCGGGACAGCGTTATGGCTACACCTTC. V is TRBV2 and J is TRBJ1-2; 7 bases map to TRBD1. V lost 7 bases and J lost 5; bases outside the gene matches: 10. The germline V gene has CDR1 SNHLY and CDR2 FYNNEI. There are 14 residues in the CDR3.

The chain links TRBV9 to TRBJ2-3; TRBD1 matches at 8 bases. Germline V gene data show CDR1 as SGDLS and CDR2 as YYNGEE. Trimming removed 4 bases from V and 3 bases from J; junction bases left unmatched: 4. The CDR3 has 14 amino acids. In DNA form, the CDR3 reads TGTGCCAGCAGCTTAGGACAGGGTACAGATACGCAGTATTTT. Encoded protein: CASSLGQGTDTQYF.

This sequence joins TRBV7-2 and TRBJ2-7, with 13 nucleotides matching TRBD2. The germline V gene encodes CDR1 SGHTA and CDR2 FQGNSA. This CDR3 is built from 16 residues. With V trimmed by 4 bases and J by 3 bases, 6 bases remained unmatched. This chain's CDR3 is CASSYGLAGAHYEQYF. DNA of the CDR3: TGTGCCAGCAGCTACGGACTAGCGGGAGCCCACTACGAGCAGTACTTC.

Comment on this clone: Other DNA sequences of this sample code for an identical CDR3. The rearrangement links TRBV7-3 to TRBJ2-3, with a tentative D call TRBD2 (6 bases). Trimming cost V 3 bases and J 0 bases, with 10 bases left between them. From germline, CDR1 is SGHTA and CDR2 FQGTGA. CDR3 length: 15 amino acids. In DNA, the CDR3 is TGTGCCAGCAGCTTCCTAAGCGGGAGCACAGATACGCAGTATTTT. This translates into CASSFLSGSTDTQYF.